The sequence of this TCR beta chain was determined in a study of shared clonotypes between healthy human individuals. Study findings and constraints: How much donors shared clonotypes was expected to be affected by sequencing depth.

Method: immunoSEQ multiplex PCR; TCRdb's copy keeps in-frame clones and lacks some. The repertoire has approximately 2,300,000 clones, around 93% of them found once; the top ten carry approximately 0.4%. Regarding this clone: Its target is not known.

The sequence was collected from a man between 18 and 35 years old in good health. Some clones in this sample may be carry-over from other donors' samples. The sample comprised naive CD4+ T cells from PBMCs. Noted subset: CD45RA+ positively selected.

This chain's CDR3 is CASSRDGGSYEQYF. CDR3 sequence (DNA): TGCGCCAGCAGCCGGGACGGGGGCTCCTACGAGCAGTACTTC. J is TRBJ2-7 and V is TRBV5-1; a weak D match, TRBD2 (6 bases). Germline values: CDR1 SGHRS, CDR2 YFSETQ. The V end lost 4 bases, the J end lost 0 bases, and 11 bases lay between the germline ends. The CDR3 is made up of 14 amino acids.